Shown below are 22 T cell receptor beta chains from a single sample sequenced in a study of blood T cell repertoires in COVID-19 (dated by TCRdb to the early 2020s). The library was generated by the immunoSEQ multiplex PCR assay. This immuneACCESS table, as held by TCRdb, lists in-frame sequences with V and J called but not all clones. Of the missing ones, under half trace to an unresolved V gene in checked studies; the others have no known cause. In all, the sample holds some 390,000 clones, and around nine tenths of those were seen once. The ten largest clones add up to less than 3.5% of the sample. Sequencing used peripheral blood. These receptors all come from a human donor in a cohort sampled during active COVID-19.

J is TRBJ1-6 and V is TRBV4-2, with D possibly being TRBD1 (5 bases). CDR1 is LGHNA and CDR2 is YNFKEQ in the germline V gene. CDR3 size: 13 residues. V was shortened by 0 bases and J by 9 bases, with 6 bases between the two germline ends. The CDR3 loop reads CASSQEGGSPLHF. The CDR3 nucleotides are TGTGCCAGCAGCCAAGAGGGGGGTTCACCCCTCCACTTT.

The chain couples TRBV9 to TRBJ2-1; D possibly corresponds to TRBD2 (6 bases). CDR3 length equals 15 residues. V was pared by 7 bases and J by 4 bases, with 18 bases between. Germline V gives CDR1 SGDLS, CDR2 YYNGEE. The CDR3 spells CASSAGTSTYNEQFF. The CDR3 DNA reads TGTGCCAGCTCCGCCGGGACTTCTACATACAATGAGCAGTTCTTC.

V is TRBV5-4 and J is TRBJ2-3, with TRBD1 identical over 7 bases. This CDR3 region has 16 residues. Germline-derived CDR1 and CDR2 are SGHNT and YYREEE (reference sequence). V lost 4 bases and J lost 2; bases outside the gene matches: 10. CDR3 in amino acids: CASSILLGGVTDTQYF. CDR3 DNA: TGTGCCAGCAGCATCCTTCTAGGGGGCGTCACAGATACGCAGTATTTT.

The chain couples TRBV13 to TRBJ1-2; TRBD1 agrees at 9 bases. Germline V CDR1 and CDR2: PRHDT, FYEKMQ (reference sequence). V lost 1 base and J lost 6; bases outside the gene matches: 6. CDR3 length: 15 amino acids. The DNA for the CDR3 is TGTGCCAGCAGCTTAGCCGGGACAGGGATTAATGGCTACACCTTC. This encodes CASSLAGTGINGYTF.

This clone was seen just once. The rearrangement joins TRBV7-9 to TRBJ2-3; possible D gene TRBD2, 5 bases. Trimming shortened V by 1 base and J by 6 bases, and 17 bases separated the two germline ends. The CDR3 consists of 16 residues. Per the germline V gene, CDR1 is SEHNR and CDR2 is FQNEAQ (reference sequence). CDR3 amino acids: CASSLGAWRIGDTQYF. The CDR3 region has the DNA TGTGCCAGCAGCTTAGGGGCTTGGAGGATTGGGGATACGCAGTATTTT. Full variable domain (outside the CDR3, taken from reference TRBV7-9 and TRBJ2-3): DTGVSQNPRHKITKRGQNVTFRCDPISEHNRLYWYRQTLGQGPEFLTYFQNEAQLEKSRLLSDRFSAERPKGSFSTLEIQRTEQGDSAMYLCASSLGAWRIGDTQYFGPGTRLTVL.

This clone was observed once. The chain joins TRBV18 to TRBJ1-3; 8 bases match TRBD1. V shed 1 base, J shed 0 bases, and the junction held 5 bases outside the gene matches. The CDR3 has 17 amino acids. In germline, CDR1 is KGHSH, CDR2 LQKENI. CDR3 sequence reads: CASSPRQGRSSGNTIYF. CDR3 bases: TGTGCCAGCTCACCACGACAGGGGAGAAGCTCTGGAAACACCATATATTTT.

The chain joins TRBV11-3 to TRBJ2-1; 12 nucleotides match TRBD2. V was clipped by 0 bases and J by 10 bases; unmatched bases: 4. The germline V gene encodes CDR1 SGHNT and CDR2 YENEEA. The CDR3 runs to 15 residues. CDR3 region: CASSLDSSGRGEQFF. CDR3 bases: TGTGCCAGCAGCTTAGATTCTAGCGGGAGGGGAGAGCAGTTCTTC.

This clone is a singleton in its sample. The V call is TRBV4-1, the J call TRBJ1-4; 9 bases align to TRBD1. CDR1 is MGHRA and CDR2 is YSYEKL in the germline V gene. The V gene end was trimmed by 3 bases and the J gene end by 7 bases; junction bases not matched to a gene: 9. The CDR3 runs 16 residues. The CDR3 nucleotides read TGCGCCAGCAGCCATTCGACCGGGACAGGGTCTGAAAAACTGTTTTTT. Its protein product is CASSHSTGTGSEKLFF.

Points on this clone: The sample contains more than one DNA sequence encoding this CDR3. The chain joins TRBV5-4 to TRBJ2-7, with 9 bases fitting TRBD1. With 4 bases clipped from V and 3 bases from J, the junction kept 5 bases outside the gene matches. Per germline, CDR1 SGHNT and CDR2 YYREEE (reference sequence). The CDR3 extends over 14 amino acids. The DNA of the CDR3 is TGTGCCAGCAGCCCGGGACAGGGATTCTACGAGCAGTACTTC. As protein: CASSPGQGFYEQYF.

V usage is TRBV19 and J usage is TRBJ1-5; 8 nucleotides align to TRBD1. The CDR3 is 17 residues long. CDR1 is LNHDA and CDR2 is SQIVND in the germline V gene (reference sequence). Germline trimming cut 10 bases from V and 2 bases from J; bases unmatched to any gene: 16. Here the CDR3 DNA reads TGTGCCAATCCTTCGGACAGGGACATTGGGTGCAATCAGCCCCAGCATTTT. It translates to CANPSDRDIGCNQPQHF.

The gene calls are TRBV11-3 and TRBJ2-1; TRBD1 aligns across 9 bases. The CDR3 is 16 amino acids. The trim removed 5 bases at V and 6 bases at J, leaving 11 bases unmatched. Per germline, CDR1 SGHNT and CDR2 YENEEA. CDR3 in DNA: TGTGCCAGCAGCGGGACAGGGACGACAGGGGTCAATGAGCAGTTCTTC. This codes for CASSGTGTTGVNEQFF.

This clone appeared a few times. Other DNA sequences in this specimen translate into the identical CDR3. V gene TRBV28 combines with J gene TRBJ1-2; 8 bases are a match to TRBD1. This CDR3 has 17 residues. The germline V gene encodes CDR1 MDHEN and CDR2 SYDVKM. V lost 2 bases to trimming and J lost 4 bases; unmatched junction nucleotides: 12. The DNA for the CDR3 is TGTGCCAGCAGTTTAAGGGGGGGGACAGGCACTAGCTATGGCTACACCTTC. It encodes CASSLRGGTGTSYGYTF.

The chain employs TRBV6-1 and TRBJ1-2; D is ambiguous. The CDR3 covers 14 residues. V lost 3 bases to trimming and J lost 6 bases, with 14 bases between them. CDR1 is MNHNS and CDR2 is SASEGT in the germline V gene. The CDR3 here is CASSDSPRSHGYTF. CDR3 DNA: TGTGCCAGCAGTGATAGCCCACGGAGCCATGGCTACACCTTC.

The count of this clone is one. The genes are TRBV15 and TRBJ2-2; 9 bases match TRBD1. V trimming: 0 bases; J trimming: 8 bases; junction bases outside the gene matches: 4. Germline values: CDR1 LNHNV, CDR2 YYDKDF (reference sequence). There are 15 residues in the CDR3. The CDR3 sequence: CATSREQGALGELFF. The CDR3, as DNA: TGTGCCACCAGCAGAGAACAGGGGGCATTGGGGGAGCTGTTTTTT.

The genes are TRBV19 and TRBJ2-1; 7 nucleotides agree with TRBD2. The CDR3 is made up of 18 amino acids. Germline CDR1 LNHDA, CDR2 SQIVND (reference sequence). V trimming: 2 bases; J trimming: 1 base; junction bases outside the gene matches: 11. The CDR3 DNA sequence: TGTGCCAGTAGTATATCTGGACTAGGGTCGGGTTCCTACAATGAGCAGTTCTTC. Amino acid sequence: CASSISGLGSGSYNEQFF.

The chain recombines TRBV9 with TRBJ2-2, with 9 nucleotides matching TRBD2. The CDR3 extends over 17 amino acids. CDR1 is SGDLS, CDR2 YYNGEE, per germline. V lost 0 bases and J lost 0; bases outside the gene matches: 3. The CDR3 DNA reads TGTGCCAGCAGCGTAGGTAGCGGGAGAGCGAACACCGGGGAGCTGTTTTTT. Translating gives CASSVGSGRANTGELFF.

The chain is built from TRBV2 and TRBJ1-2; 8 nucleotides line up with TRBD1. The CDR3 is made up of 13 amino acids. The V segment lost 5 bases and the J segment 6 bases; nucleotides outside the gene matches: 5. Germline CDR1 reads SNHLY; CDR2 reads FYNNEI. The CDR3 spells CASSITGGDGYTF. CDR3 in DNA: TGTGCCAGCAGTATTACAGGGGGAGATGGCTACACCTTC. Full variable domain (missing parts from reference TRBV2 and TRBJ1-2): EPEVTQTPSHQVTQMGQEVILRCVPISNHLYFYWYRQILGQKVEFLVSFYNNEISEKSEIFDDQFSVERPDGSNFTLKIRSTKLEDSAMYFCASSITGGDGYTFGSGTRLTVV.

The rearrangement joins TRBV5-6 to TRBJ1-3; a weak D match, TRBD1 (5 bases). The V end was cut by 4 bases, the J end by 9 bases, with 20 bases between. The germline gives CDR1 SGHDT, CDR2 YYEEEE. The CDR3 has 15 amino acids. CDR3 nucleotides: TGTGCCAGCAGCCCCCCCGGACGGCCGGGGGGCACCATATATTTT. Translated: CASSPPGRPGGTIYF.

J is TRBJ2-7 and V is TRBV7-3, with D perhaps TRBD2 (5 bases). The germline V and J ends were trimmed by 1 base and 3 bases, with 16 bases remaining between them. This CDR3 comprises 16 residues. Germline V gene data show CDR1 as SGHTA and CDR2 as FQGTGA. CDR3 DNA sequence: TGTGCCAGCAGCTTAATTCGGGCGGGTCGTAACTACGAGCAGTACTTC. Protein: CASSLIRAGRNYEQYF. Supplemented by reference TRBV7-3 and TRBJ2-7, the full variable domain reads GAGVSQTPSNKVTEKGKYVELRCDPISGHTALYWYRQSLGQGPEFLIYFQGTGAADDSGLPNDRFFAVRPEGSVSTLKIQRTERGDSAVYLCASSLIRAGRNYEQYFGPGTRLTVT.

The rearrangement links TRBV4-2 to TRBJ1-2; 9 nucleotides agree with TRBD1. Germline lookup yields CDR1 LGHNA and CDR2 YNFKEQ. This CDR3 spans 16 amino acids. Losses at the gene ends were 0 bases for V and 4 bases for J; bases not matched to a gene: 6. The CDR3 bases are TGTGCCAGCAGCCAAGATCGGGACAGGGCTTTCTATGGCTACACCTTC. Translation gives CASSQDRDRAFYGYTF.

The chain has TRBV6-6 and TRBJ2-1; 16 bases map to TRBD2. The CDR3 sequence is 18 residues long. Per germline, CDR1 MNHNY and CDR2 SVGAGI (reference sequence). V dropped 5 bases and J dropped 7; count of bases not matched to a gene: 11. CDR3 DNA sequence: TGTGCCAGCAGTCCCAGAGGGACTAGCGGGGGGGCCTGGAATGAGCAGTTCTTC. This sequence encodes CASSPRGTSGGAWNEQFF.

CDR3 sequence: CASTIRGTQETQYF. The CDR3 DNA sequence: TGTGCCAGCACTATACGGGGTACCCAAGAGACCCAGTACTTC. V and J are TRBV6-5 and TRBJ2-5, with D maybe TRBD2 (5 bases). This CDR3 has 14 residues. Germline lookup yields CDR1 MNHEY and CDR2 SVGAGI. Trimming cost V 7 bases and J 1 base, with 13 bases left between them.